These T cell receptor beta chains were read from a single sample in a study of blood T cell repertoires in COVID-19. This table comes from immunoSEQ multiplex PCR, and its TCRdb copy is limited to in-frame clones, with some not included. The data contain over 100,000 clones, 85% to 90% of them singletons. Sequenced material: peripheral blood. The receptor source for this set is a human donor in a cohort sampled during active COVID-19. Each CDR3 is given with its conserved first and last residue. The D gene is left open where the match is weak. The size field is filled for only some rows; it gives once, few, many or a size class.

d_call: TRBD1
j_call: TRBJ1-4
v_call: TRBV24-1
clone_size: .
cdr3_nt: TGTGCCACCAGTGTGGCCGGGACAGAACTGTTTTTT
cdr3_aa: CATSVAGTELFF

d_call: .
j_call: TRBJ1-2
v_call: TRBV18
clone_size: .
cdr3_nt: TGTGCCAGCTCAACCGACAGGTCTAACTATGGCTACACCTTC
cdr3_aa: CASSTDRSNYGYTF

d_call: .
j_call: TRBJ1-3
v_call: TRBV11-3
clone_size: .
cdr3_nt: TGTGCCAGCAGCCCCGGGGAGTTATCTGGAAACACCATATATTTT
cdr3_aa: CASSPGELSGNTIYF

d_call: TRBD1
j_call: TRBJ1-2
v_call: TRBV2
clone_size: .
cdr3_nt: TGTGCCAGCTTCGCGGACAGGGGTCACTATGGCTACACCTTC
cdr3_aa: CASFADRGHYGYTF

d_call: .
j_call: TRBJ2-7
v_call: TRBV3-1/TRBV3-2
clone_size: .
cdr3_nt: TGTGCCAGCAGCCAAGGCCTATCCGGAGGGACCTACGAGCAGTACTTC
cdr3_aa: CASSQGLSGGTYEQYF

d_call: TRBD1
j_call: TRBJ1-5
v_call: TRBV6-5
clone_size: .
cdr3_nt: TGTGCCAGCAGTACAGGACAGGGTAATCAGCCCCAGCATTTT
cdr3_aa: CASSTGQGNQPQHF

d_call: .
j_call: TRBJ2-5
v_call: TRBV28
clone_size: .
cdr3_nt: TGTGCCTCTACGGAGGGGGCGCGAGAGACCCAGTACTTC
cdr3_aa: CASTEGARETQYF

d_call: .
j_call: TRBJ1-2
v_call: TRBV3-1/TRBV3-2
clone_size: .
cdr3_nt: TGTGCCAGCAGCCAACGCGGGCGGATCAATGGCTACACCTTC
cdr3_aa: CASSQRGRINGYTF

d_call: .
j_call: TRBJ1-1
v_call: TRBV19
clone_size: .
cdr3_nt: TGTGCCAGTAGTATATTTAGTCGGGGGGCGCACACTGAAGCTTTCTTT
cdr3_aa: CASSIFSRGAHTEAFF

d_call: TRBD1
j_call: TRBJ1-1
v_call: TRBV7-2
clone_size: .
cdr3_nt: TGTGCCAGCAGCTTAGTGTACAGGGGGGACACTGAAGCTTTCTTT
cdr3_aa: CASSLVYRGDTEAFF

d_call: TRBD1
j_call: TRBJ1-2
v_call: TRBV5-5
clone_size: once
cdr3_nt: TGTGCCAGCAGCTTGGCGGGACAGGGGCGGTATGGCTACACCTTC
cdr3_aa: CASSLAGQGRYGYTF

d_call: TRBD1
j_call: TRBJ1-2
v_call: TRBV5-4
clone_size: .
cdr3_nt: TGTGCCAGCAGCTTGGCCGGGACAGGGGTTTATGGCTACACCTTC
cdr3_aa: CASSLAGTGVYGYTF

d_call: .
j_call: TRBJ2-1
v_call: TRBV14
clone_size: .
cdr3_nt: TGTGCCAGCAGCCAAGATCTAGTAGTCAATGAGCAGTTCTTC
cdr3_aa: CASSQDLVVNEQFF

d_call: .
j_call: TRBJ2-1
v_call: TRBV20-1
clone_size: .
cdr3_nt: TGCAGTGCTAGTGGACTGAGCGTTTACAATGAGCAGTTCTTC
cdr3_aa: CSASGLSVYNEQFF

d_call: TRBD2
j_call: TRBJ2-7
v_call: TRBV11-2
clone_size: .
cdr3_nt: TGTGCCAGCACACCCGCGGGGGGCTACGAGCAGTACTTC
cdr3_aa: CASTPAGGYEQYF

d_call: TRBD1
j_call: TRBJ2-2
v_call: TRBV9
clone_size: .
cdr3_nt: TGTGCCAGCAGCGGAGGGACAGGTGTTACCGGGGAGCTGTTTTTT
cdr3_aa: CASSGGTGVTGELFF

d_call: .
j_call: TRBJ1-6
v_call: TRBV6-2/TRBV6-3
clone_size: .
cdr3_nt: TGTGCCAGCAGTTTCAAGGCGGGGGTGTCCCTCCACTTT
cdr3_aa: CASSFKAGVSLHF

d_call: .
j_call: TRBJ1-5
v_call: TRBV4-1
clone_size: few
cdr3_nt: TGCGCCAGCAGCCAAGATCTTCTTAGCAATCAGCCCCAGCATTTT
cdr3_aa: CASSQDLLSNQPQHF

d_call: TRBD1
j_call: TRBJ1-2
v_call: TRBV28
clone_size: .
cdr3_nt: TGTGCCAGCAGTTACCTTCGGGGCAGGGGGCTTATCTATGGCTACACCTTC
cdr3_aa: CASSYLRGRGLIYGYTF

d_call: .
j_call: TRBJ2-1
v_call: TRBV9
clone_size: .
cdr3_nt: TGTGCCAGCAGCGTAGCTTCCGCAGCCTACAATGAGCAGTTCTTC
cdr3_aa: CASSVASAAYNEQFF

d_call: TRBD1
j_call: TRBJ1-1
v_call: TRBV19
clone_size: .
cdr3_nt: TGTGCCAGTAGTTACAGGGGACGGGGCGACACTGAAGCTTTCTTT
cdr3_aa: CASSYRGRGDTEAFF

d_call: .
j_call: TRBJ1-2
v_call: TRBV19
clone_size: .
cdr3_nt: TGTGCCAGTAGGACACTGAACTATGGCTACACCTTC
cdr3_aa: CASRTLNYGYTF

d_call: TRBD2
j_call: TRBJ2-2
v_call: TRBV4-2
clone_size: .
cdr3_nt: TGTGCCAGCAGCCCAGTCGGGGGGGCTTACTCCGGGGAGCTGTTTTTT
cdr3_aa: CASSPVGGAYSGELFF

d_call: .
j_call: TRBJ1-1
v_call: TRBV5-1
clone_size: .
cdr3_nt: TGCGCCAGCAGCCCCGGGATTTCTGGGCTTGAAGCTTTCTTT
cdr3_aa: CASSPGISGLEAFF

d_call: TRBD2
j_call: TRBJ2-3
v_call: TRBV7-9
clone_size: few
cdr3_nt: TGTGCCAGCAGCCCCCCCTGGCGGGAGGGTACAGATACGCAGTATTTT
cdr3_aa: CASSPPWREGTDTQYF

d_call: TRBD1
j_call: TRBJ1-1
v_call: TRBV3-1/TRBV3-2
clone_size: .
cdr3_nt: TGTGCCAGCAGCGGGACAGCGAACACTGAAGCTTTCTTT
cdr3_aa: CASSGTANTEAFF

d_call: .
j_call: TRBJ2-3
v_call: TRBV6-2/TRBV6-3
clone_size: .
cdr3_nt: TGTGCCAGCAGTTACCCCCAGGCTAGCACAGATACGCAGTATTTT
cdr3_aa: CASSYPQASTDTQYF

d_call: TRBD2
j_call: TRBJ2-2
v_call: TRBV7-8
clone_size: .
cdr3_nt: TGTGCCAGCAGGGGCGGGGGGCGCACCGGGGAGCTGTTTTTT
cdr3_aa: CASRGGGRTGELFF

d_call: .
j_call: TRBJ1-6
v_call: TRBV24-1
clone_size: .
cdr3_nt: TGTGCCACGCAGGGGATGACACCCCTCCACTTT
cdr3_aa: CATQGMTPLHF

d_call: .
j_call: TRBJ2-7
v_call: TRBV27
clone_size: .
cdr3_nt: TGTGCCAGCAGTTCGGTAGGGGCCGACCGGGTCGAGCAGTACTTC
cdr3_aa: CASSSVGADRVEQYF

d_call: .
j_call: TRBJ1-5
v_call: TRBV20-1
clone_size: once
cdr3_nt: TGCAGTGCTAGTCCGACAGTACATCAGCCCCAGCATTTT
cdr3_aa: CSASPTVHQPQHF

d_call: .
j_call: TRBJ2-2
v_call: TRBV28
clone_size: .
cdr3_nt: TGTGCCAGCAGGGCCCTTGGGGGGGCCAACACCGGGGAGCTGTTTTTT
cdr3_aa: CASRALGGANTGELFF

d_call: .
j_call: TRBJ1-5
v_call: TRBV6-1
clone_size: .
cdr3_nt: TGTGCCAGCAGTGAATACCCGACAGACAATCAGCCCCAGCATTTT
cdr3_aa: CASSEYPTDNQPQHF

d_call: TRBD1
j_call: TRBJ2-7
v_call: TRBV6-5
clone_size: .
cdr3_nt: TGTGCCAGCAGTTCGTTACGGACAGGACCCGGGGTAGAGCAGTACTTC
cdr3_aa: CASSSLRTGPGVEQYF

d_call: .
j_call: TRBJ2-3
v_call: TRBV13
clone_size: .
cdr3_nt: TGTGCCAGCAGTTTCCGACAGGTATCAGATACGCAGTATTTT
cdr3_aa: CASSFRQVSDTQYF

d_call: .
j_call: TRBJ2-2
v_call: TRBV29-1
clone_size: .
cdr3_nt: TGCAGCGTTTTAGGAGGGGCGAACACCGGGGAGCTGTTTTTT
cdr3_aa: CSVLGGANTGELFF

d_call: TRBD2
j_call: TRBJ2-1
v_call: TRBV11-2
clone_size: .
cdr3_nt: TGTGCCAGCAGCCCGCGGACTAGAGTGAATGAGCAGTTCTTC
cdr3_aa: CASSPRTRVNEQFF

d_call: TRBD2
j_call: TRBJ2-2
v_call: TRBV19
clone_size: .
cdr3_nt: TGTGCCAGTAAAGTTGGGGGGGCGAACACCGGGGAGCTGTTTTTT
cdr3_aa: CASKVGGANTGELFF

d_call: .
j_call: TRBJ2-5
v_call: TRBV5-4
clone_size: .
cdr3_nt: TGTGCCAGCAGCTTGGGGGGACAAGAAGAGACCCAGTACTTC
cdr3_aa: CASSLGGQEETQYF

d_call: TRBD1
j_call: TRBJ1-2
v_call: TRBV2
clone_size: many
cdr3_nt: TGTGCCAGCAGCTTGGGACAGGGACGTCATGGCTACACCTTC
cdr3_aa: CASSLGQGRHGYTF

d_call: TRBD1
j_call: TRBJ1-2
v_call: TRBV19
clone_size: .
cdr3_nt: TGTGCCAGTAGTATTCGAGGTCGAGTTTACAGGGGATCTTATGGCTACACCTTC
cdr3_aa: CASSIRGRVYRGSYGYTF

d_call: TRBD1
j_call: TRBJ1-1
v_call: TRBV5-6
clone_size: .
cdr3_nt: TGTGCCAGCAGCTTGGGGGACAGGGTGGGCACTGAAGCTTTCTTT
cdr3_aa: CASSLGDRVGTEAFF